This T cell receptor beta chain originates from a study of vaccination and CD4 T cells after COVID-19. Study details: The interval from dose two to post-vaccine sampling had a median of 72 days, and it ranged from 14 to 241.

V was clipped by 6 bases and J by 8 bases, with 16 bases between them. CDR1 is SNHLY, CDR2 FYNNEI, per germline. This CDR3 has 13 residues. This clonotype was detected a few times. Its target is not known. This sample's treatment: approximately 10-day PBMC culture with coronavirus spike peptide pools or control peptides (ViraFEST assay). Nucleocapsid antibody negativity, seen both before and after vaccination, demonstrated that healthy vaccine recipients lacked earlier SARS-CoV-2 infection. Once obtained from cultured CD4+ T cells, the DNA was sequenced using the Oncomine TCR Beta short-read assay. MiXCR, applied by TCRdb to the PCR reads, yields one record per CDR3 protein. Here the sample spans 25,000 to 30,000 distinct CDR3 sequences, less than 60% being singletons.

The source was CD4+ T cells from blood, cultured in vitro, collected before SARS-CoV-2 vaccination. This sequence was found in a human donor who received a COVID-19 vaccine. The chain carries TRBV2 and TRBJ1-2; D may be TRBD1 (5 bases). DNA for the CDR3: TGTGCCAGCAGCGCCGGACAAAATAGCGGCTACACCTTC. It encodes CASSAGQNSGYTF.